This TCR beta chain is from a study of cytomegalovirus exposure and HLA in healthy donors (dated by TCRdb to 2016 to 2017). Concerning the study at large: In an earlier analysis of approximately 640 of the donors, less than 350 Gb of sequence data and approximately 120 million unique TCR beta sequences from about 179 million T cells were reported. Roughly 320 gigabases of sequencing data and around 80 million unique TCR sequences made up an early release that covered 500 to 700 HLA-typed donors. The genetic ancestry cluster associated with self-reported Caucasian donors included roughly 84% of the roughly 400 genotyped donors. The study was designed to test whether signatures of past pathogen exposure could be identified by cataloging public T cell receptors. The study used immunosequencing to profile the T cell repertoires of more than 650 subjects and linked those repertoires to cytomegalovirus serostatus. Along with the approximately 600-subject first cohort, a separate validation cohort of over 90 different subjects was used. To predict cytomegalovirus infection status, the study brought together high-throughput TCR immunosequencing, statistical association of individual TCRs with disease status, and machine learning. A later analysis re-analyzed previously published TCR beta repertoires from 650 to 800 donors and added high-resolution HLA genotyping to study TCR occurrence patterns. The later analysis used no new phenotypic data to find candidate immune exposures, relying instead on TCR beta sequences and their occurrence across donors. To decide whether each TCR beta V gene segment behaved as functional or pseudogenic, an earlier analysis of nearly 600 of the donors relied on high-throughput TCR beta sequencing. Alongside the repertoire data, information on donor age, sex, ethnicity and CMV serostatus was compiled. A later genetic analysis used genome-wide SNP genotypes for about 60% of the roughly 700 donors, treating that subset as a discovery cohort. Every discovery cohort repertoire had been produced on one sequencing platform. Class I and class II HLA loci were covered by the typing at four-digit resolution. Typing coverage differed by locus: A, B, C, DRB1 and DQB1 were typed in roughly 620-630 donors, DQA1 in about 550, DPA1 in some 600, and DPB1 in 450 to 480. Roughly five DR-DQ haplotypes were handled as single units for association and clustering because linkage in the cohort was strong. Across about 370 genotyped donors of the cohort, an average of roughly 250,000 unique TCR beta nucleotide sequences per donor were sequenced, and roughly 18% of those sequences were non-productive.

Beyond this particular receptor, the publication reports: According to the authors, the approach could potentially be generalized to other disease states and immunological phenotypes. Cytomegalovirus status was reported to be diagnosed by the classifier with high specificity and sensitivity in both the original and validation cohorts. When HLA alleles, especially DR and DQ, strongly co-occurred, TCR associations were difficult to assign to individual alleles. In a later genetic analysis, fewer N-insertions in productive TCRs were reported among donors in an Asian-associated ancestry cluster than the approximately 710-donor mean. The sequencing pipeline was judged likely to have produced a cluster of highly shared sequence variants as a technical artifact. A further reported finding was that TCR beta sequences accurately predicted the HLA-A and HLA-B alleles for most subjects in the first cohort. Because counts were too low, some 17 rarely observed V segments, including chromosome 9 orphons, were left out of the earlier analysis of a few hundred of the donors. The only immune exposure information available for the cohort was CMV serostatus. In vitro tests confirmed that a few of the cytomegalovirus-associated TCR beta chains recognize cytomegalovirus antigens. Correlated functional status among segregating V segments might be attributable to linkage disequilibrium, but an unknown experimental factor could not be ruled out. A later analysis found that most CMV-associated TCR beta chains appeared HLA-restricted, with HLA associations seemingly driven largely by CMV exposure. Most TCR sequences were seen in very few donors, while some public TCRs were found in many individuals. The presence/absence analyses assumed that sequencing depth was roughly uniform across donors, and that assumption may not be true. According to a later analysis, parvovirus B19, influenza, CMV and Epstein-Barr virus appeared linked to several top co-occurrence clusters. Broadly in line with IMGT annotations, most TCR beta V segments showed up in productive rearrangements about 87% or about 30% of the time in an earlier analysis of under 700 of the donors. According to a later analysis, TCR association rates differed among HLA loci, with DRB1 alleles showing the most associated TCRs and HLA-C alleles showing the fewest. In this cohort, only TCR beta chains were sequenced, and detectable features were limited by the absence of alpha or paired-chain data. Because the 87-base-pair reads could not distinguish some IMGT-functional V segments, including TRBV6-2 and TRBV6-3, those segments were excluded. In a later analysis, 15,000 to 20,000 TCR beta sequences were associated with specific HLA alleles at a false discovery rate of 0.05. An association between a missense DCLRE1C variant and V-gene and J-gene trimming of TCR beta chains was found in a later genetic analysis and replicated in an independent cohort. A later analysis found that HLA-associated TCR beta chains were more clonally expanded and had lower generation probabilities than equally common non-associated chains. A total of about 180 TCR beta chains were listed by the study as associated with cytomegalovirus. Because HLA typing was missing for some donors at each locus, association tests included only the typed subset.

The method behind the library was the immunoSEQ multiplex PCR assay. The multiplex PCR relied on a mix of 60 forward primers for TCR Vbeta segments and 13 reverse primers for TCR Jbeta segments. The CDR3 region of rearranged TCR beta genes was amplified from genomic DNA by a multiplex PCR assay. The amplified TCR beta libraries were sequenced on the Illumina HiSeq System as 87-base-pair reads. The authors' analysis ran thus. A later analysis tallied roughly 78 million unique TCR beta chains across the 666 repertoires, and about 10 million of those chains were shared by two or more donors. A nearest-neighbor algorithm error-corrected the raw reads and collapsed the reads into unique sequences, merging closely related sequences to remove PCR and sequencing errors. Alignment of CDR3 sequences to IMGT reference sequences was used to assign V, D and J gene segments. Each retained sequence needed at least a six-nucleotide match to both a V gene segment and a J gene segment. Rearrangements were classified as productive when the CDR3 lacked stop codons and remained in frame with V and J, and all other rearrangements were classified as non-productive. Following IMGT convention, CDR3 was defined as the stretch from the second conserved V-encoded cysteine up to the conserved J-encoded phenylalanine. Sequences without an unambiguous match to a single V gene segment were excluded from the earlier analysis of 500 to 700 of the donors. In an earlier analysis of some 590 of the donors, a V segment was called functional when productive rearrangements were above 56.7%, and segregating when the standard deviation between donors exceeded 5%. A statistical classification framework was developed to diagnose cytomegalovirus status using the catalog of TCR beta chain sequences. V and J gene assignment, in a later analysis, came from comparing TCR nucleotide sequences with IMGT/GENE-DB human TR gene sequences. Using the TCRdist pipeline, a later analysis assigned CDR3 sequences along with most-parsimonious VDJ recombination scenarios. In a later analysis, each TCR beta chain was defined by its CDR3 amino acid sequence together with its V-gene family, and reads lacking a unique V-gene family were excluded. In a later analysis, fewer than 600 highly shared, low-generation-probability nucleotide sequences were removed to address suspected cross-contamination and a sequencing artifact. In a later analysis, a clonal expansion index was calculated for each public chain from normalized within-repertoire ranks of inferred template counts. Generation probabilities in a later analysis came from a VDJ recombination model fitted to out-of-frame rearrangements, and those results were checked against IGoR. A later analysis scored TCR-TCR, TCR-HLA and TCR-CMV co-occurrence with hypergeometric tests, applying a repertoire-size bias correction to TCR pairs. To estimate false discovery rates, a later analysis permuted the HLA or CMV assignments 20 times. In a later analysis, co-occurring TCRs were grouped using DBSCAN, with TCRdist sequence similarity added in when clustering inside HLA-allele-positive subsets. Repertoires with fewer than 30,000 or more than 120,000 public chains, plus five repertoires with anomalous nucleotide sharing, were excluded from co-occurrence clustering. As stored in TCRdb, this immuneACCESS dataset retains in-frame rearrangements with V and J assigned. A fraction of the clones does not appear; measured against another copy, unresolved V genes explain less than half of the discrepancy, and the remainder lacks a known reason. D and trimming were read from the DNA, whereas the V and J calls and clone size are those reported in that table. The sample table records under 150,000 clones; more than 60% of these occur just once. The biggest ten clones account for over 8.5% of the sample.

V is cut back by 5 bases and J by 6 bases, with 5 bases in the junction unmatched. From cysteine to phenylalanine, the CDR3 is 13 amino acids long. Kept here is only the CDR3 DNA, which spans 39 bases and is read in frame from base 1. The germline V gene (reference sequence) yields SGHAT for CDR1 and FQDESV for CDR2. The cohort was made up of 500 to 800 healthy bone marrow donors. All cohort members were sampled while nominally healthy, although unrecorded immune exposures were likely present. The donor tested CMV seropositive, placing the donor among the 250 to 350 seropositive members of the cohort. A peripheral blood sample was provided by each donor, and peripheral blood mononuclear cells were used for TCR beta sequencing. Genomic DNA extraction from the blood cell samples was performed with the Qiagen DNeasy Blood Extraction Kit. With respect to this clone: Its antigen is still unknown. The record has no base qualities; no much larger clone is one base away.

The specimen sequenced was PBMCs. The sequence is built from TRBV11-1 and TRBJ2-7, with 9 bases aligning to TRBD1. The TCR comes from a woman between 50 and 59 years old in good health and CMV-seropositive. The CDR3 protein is CASSIQGASEQYF. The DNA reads TGTGCCAGCAGCATACAGGGGGCGTCCGAGCAGTACTTC.